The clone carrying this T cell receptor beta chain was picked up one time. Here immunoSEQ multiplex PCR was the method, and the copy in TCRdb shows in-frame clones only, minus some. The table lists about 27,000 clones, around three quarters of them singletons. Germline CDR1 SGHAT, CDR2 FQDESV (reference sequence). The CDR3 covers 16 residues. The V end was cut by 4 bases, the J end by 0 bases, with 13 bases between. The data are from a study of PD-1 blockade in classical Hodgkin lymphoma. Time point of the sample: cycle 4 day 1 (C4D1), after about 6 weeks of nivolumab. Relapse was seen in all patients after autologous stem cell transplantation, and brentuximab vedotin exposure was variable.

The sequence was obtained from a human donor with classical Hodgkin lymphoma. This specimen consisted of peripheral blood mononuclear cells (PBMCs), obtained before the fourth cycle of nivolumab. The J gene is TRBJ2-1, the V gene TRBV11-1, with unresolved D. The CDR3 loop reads CASSWPADSSYNEQFF. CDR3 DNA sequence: TGTGCCAGCAGCTGGCCGGCGGATAGCTCCTACAATGAGCAGTTCTTC.